This T cell receptor beta chain comes out of a study of T cell repertoires in aging, cancer and after chemotherapy. Study overall: Patients with glioblastoma brain tumors were sampled before and after temozolomide-based therapy. Overall study results and limits: Immunological memory after chemotherapy cannot be judged from the repertoire data. Median generation probability rose over the chemotherapy interval in each cancer cohort, suggesting rebound thymic output. In cancer patients, declining TCR diversity with age involved lost richness and lost evenness.

Rearranged V-D-J TRB sequences were amplified with a mixed TRB-A/B primer pool. TCRdb re-called the multiplex PCR reads through MiXCR, storing one row per CDR3 protein. The data show thousands of distinct CDR3 sequences, roughly 46% seen once. In this sample, this clonotype turned up a few times. Antigen specificity is unknown. Amplification of TCR beta used genomic DNA extracted from peripheral blood. V lost 0 bases, J lost 6 bases, and 17 bases lay in between. Germline V gene lookup returns CDR1 GTSNPN and CDR2 SVGIG (reference sequence). CDR3 length: 15 amino acids. Sequencing was done on a sample of blood. This chain connects TRBV30 to TRBJ1-1; D perhaps matches TRBD1 (6 bases). This sequence originates from a human donor with a solid tumor. CDR3 nucleotide sequence: TGTGCCTGGAGTGTAGTACAGGGAGGGGTCCCTGAAGCTTTCTTT. This sequence encodes CAWSVVQGGVPEAFF. Using reference TRBV30 and TRBJ1-1 for the parts outside the CDR3, the full variable domain is SQTIHQWPATLVQPVGSPLSLECTVEGTSNPNLYWYRQAAGRGLQLLFYSVGIGQISSEVPQNLSASRPQDRQFILSSKKLLLSDSGFYLCAWSVVQGGVPEAFFGQGTRLTVV.